The rows below give T cell receptor beta chains drawn from one sample of a study of T cell repertoires in cytomegalovirus infection. TCRdb re-called the reads with MiXCR, one entry per CDR3 protein. This repertoire shows 300,000 to 450,000 distinct CDR3 sequences, 15% to 20% found once; its top ten account for roughly 8.7%. The sample comprised PBMCs. These receptors were taken from a human donor in good health (CMV status not recorded). Some clones in this sample may be carry-over from other donors' samples. The conserved cysteine and the conserved F or W are not part of the CDR3 here.

TRBV28,TRBJ2-1,ASRKRLLAGYNEQF
TRBV30,TRBJ1-6,AWSVGLEGSPLH
TRBV5-1,TRBJ1-1,ASSFGTGNTEAF
TRBV7-6,TRBJ1-5,ASSPQPGQSTNQPQH
TRBV7-2,TRBJ1-2,ASSPRTGLNGYT
TRBV29-1,TRBJ2-5,SVARRLADETQY
TRBV20-1,TRBJ2-5,SAHGTSGGGGETQY
TRBV7-9,TRBJ2-7,ASSLRGGGAEEQY
TRBV2,TRBJ1-1,ASSVRSGNTEAF
TRBV18,TRBJ1-4,ASSPAMDEKLF
TRBV5-4,TRBJ1-6,ASSRGGADNSPLH
TRBV30,TRBJ2-1,AWSPSGEYYNEQF
TRBV5-4,TRBJ2-1,ASNPGPHYKGNEQF
TRBV7-8,TRBJ1-1,ASMPTSGMNTEAF
TRBV7-9,TRBJ2-5,ASSVRGRGETQY
TRBV5-4,TRBJ2-5,ASSPQGARETQY
TRBV7-8,TRBJ1-5,ASSLAFSGVRGQPQH
TRBV6-1,TRBJ1-6,ASSWDPGGGNNSPLH
TRBV20-1,TRBJ2-1,SAPSFAGDKANEQF
TRBV6-2/TRBV6-3,TRBJ2-7,ASSYSRRGTTSHEQY
TRBV3-1,TRBJ2-7,ASTLAGGSEQY
TRBV2,TRBJ1-5,ASSEVFQPQH
TRBV12-5,TRBJ1-2,ARRTGNYGYT
TRBV10-2,TRBJ2-1,ASSEGGGNEQF
TRBV12-3/TRBV12-4,TRBJ1-1,ASSETGVFVTEAF
TRBV7-2,TRBJ2-7,ASSSQLSPSYEQY
TRBV14,TRBJ2-7,ASSSFVPYEQY